This paragraph reports one TCR beta chain. What it recognizes is unknown. Clones were read by immunoSEQ multiplex PCR, and TCRdb kept only the in-frame ones, dropping some. The repertoire has approximately 44,000 clones, approximately 82% of them found once; the top ten carry over 4.5%. In germline, CDR1 is SNHLY, CDR2 FYNNEI. The V gene end was trimmed by 11 bases and the J gene end by 9 bases; junction bases not matched to a gene: 11. CDR3 length equals 13 residues. These data come from a study of T cell clonotyping in hematopoietic cell transplantation. Whole-study findings and limits: Pathologically expanded recipient clonotypes increased progressively from day 30 to day 180 as diversity fell. At the given depth, recipient repertoires were over 95% de novo clonotypes.

Time point defined: recipient sample about 28 days before transplant, after cytoreduction. The sample was peripheral blood mononuclear cells, taken before stem cell transplant. The clonotype comes from a man in his 60s with myelodysplastic syndrome. Some clones in this sample may be carry-over from other donors' samples. The chain links TRBV2 to TRBJ1-5, with 9 bases fitting TRBD1. The CDR3 loop reads CACRDRAQLPQHF. The CDR3 coding sequence is TGTGCCTGCCGGGACAGGGCCCAGCTGCCCCAGCATTTT.